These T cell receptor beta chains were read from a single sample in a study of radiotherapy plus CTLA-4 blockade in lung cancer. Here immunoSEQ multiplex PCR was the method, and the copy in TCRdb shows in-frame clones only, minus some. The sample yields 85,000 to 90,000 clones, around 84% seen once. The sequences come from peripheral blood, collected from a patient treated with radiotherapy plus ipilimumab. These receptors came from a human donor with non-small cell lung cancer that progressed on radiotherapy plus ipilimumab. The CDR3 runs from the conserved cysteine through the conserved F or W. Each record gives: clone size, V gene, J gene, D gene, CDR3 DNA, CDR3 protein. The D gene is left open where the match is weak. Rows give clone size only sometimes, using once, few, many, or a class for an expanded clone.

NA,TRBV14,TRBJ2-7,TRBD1,TGTGCCAGCAGCCCCCGTATCTTGGGACAGGGGGCTCACGAGCAGTACTTC,CASSPRILGQGAHEQYF
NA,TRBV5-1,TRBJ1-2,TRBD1,TGCGCCAGCAGCCTGAATCCCGCAGGGGGAGCTAACTATGGCTACACCTTC,CASSLNPAGGANYGYTF
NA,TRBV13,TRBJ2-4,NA,TGTGCCAGCGAGACCGGTGGGGCTAACACCAAAAACATTCAGTACTTC,CASETGGANTKNIQYF
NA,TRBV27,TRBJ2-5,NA,TGTGCCAGCAGGCGACTGGCCCAAGAGACCCAGTACTTC,CASRRLAQETQYF
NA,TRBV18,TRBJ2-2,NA,TGTGCCAGCTCACGGGGCGGTGCGAACACCGGGGAGCTGTTTTTT,CASSRGGANTGELFF
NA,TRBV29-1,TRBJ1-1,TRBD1,TGCAGCGTTGTGACCACAGGGGTGAACACTGAAGCTTTCTTT,CSVVTTGVNTEAFF
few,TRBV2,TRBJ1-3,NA,TGTGCCAGCGGCCTGTCTCTGAGAAACACCATATATTTT,CASGLSLRNTIYF
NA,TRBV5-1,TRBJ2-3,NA,TGCGCCAGCAGGCCCGAGGGGGGGCCTGATACGCAGTATTTT,CASRPEGGPDTQYF
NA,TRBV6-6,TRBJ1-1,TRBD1,TGTGCCAGCAGTCGAAGAGGGACAGCTGAAGCTTTCTTT,CASSRRGTAEAFF
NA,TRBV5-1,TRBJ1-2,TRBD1,TGCGCCAGCAGCCACCGACAGGGGACTAACTATGGCTACACCTTC,CASSHRQGTNYGYTF
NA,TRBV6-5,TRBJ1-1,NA,TGTGCCAGCAGTTACTCCAGGGGTGCGAACACTGAAGCTTTCTTT,CASSYSRGANTEAFF
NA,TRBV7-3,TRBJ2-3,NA,TGTGCCAGCAGCTTATTGCCTAGCGGCACAGATACGCAGTATTTT,CASSLLPSGTDTQYF
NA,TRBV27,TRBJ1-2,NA,TGTGCCAGCAGTTTAGCCCCGGGACCTTTCTCTAACTATGGCTACACCTTC,CASSLAPGPFSNYGYTF
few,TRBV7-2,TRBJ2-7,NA,TGTGCCAGCAGCTTAACCCACTCGGCGGGGCAGGGCGAGCAGTACTTC,CASSLTHSAGQGEQYF
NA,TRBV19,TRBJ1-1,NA,TGTGCCAGTAGCGCCCTCGACAGTATGAACACTGAAGCTTTCTTT,CASSALDSMNTEAFF
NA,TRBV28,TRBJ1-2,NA,TGTGCCAGCAGCTCTTGGGGAACCTATGGCTACACCTTC,CASSSWGTYGYTF
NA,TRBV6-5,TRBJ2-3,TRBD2,TGTGCCAGCAGCCTAACTAGCGGGAGAACTGATACGCAGTATTTT,CASSLTSGRTDTQYF
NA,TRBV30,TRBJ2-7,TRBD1,TGTGCCTGGAGTGAAAGACAGGGCGGCTACAACTACGAGCAGTACTTC,CAWSERQGGYNYEQYF
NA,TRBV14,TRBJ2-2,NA,TGTGCCAGCAGCCCCTACGAAAGGATCGCGAACACCGGGGAGCTGTTTTTT,CASSPYERIANTGELFF
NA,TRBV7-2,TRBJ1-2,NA,TGTGCCAGCAGCCAGGGGCAGGACGTTCATTCCGGCTACACCTTC,CASSQGQDVHSGYTF
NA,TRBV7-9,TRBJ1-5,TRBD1,TGTGCCAGCAGCTCACAGGGGGGGGGTAATCAGCCCCAGCATTTT,CASSSQGGGNQPQHF
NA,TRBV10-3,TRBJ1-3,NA,TGTGCCATCAGTGTGGGGAGTTCTGGAAACACCATATATTTT,CAISVGSSGNTIYF
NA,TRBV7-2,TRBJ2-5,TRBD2,TGTGCCAGCAGCTTAGGCGGGTACGGACTAGCGTCAAGGACCCAGTACTTC,CASSLGGYGLASRTQYF
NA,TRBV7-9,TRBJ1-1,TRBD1,TGTGCCAGCAGCCGAGGGACAGGACTGAACACTGAAGCTTTCTTT,CASSRGTGLNTEAFF
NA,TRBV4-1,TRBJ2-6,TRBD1,TGCGCCAGCAGCCAAGGACAGGGAGTGACTGGGGCCAACGTCCTGACTTTC,CASSQGQGVTGANVLTF
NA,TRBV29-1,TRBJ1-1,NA,TGCAGCGTTGAAAGTAGTAAGATGAACACTGAAGCTTTCTTT,CSVESSKMNTEAFF
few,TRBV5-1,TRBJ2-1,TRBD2,TGCGCCAGCTCGGGACTAGAAGCCTACAATGAGCAGTTCTTC,CASSGLEAYNEQFF
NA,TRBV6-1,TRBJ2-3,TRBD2,TGTGCCAGCATCCGGGCTAGCGGGAGCACAGATACGCAGTATTTT,CASIRASGSTDTQYF
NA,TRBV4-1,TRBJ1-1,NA,TGCGCCAGCAGCCAAGATCGGCTGGGTCGAGCTTTCTTT,CASSQDRLGRAFF
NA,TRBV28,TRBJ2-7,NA,TGTGCCAGCAGTTTTCTCGGGGAGCCTGGCTCCTACGAGCAGTACTTC,CASSFLGEPGSYEQYF
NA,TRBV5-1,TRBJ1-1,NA,TGCGCCAGCAGCTTAACAGGGCTGAACACTGAAGCTTTCTTT,CASSLTGLNTEAFF
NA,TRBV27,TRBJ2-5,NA,TGTGCCAGCAGTTCCACCCGTGGATTCCAAGAGACCCAGTACTTC,CASSSTRGFQETQYF
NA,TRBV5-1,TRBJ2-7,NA,TGCGCCAGCAGCTTGGGGGAATACGAGCAGTACTTC,CASSLGEYEQYF
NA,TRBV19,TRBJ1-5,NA,TGTGCCAGTAGTATCTCCGGGCAGCCCCAGCATTTT,CASSISGQPQHF
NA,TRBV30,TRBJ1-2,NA,TGTGCCTGGAGTGTACAAGGGGATGGCTACACCTTC,CAWSVQGDGYTF
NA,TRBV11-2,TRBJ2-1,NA,TGTGCCAGCAGCTTAGACCAGGGGCGCGATGAGCAGTTCTTC,CASSLDQGRDEQFF
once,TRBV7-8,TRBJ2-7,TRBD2,TGTGCCAGCAGCTCAGAAATTATATACATGCCTAGCGGCCTCTCCTACGAGCAGTACTTC,CASSSEIIYMPSGLSYEQYF
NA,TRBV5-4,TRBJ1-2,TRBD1,TGTGCCAGCAGCTTAGGTTCCGGGACAGGGGGCTTTGGCTACACCTTC,CASSLGSGTGGFGYTF
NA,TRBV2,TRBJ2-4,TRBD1,TGTGCCAGCAAACCCGGGACAGGGAAAAACATTCAGTACTTC,CASKPGTGKNIQYF
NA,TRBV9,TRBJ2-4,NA,TGTGCCAGCAGCGCCCCCGGGACAGCCAAAAACATTCAGTACTTC,CASSAPGTAKNIQYF
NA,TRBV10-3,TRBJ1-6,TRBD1,TGTGCCATCAGCGGGACAGGGACTAGTAATTCACCCCTCCACTTT,CAISGTGTSNSPLHF
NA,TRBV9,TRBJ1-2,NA,TGTGCCAGCAGCGTAGAGGGTGGTCCCACCCATGGCTACACCTTC,CASSVEGGPTHGYTF
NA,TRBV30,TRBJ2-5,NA,TGTGCCTGGGGTTCCGGGCCTCTCTTCGAGACCCAGTACTTC,CAWGSGPLFETQYF
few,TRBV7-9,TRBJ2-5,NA,TGTGCCAGCCTCCTTCCCCACAACAAACAAGAGACCCAGTACTTC,CASLLPHNKQETQYF
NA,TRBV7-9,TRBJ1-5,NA,TGTGCCGTTCGGGGGGCTAGCAATCAGCCCCAGCATTTT,CAVRGASNQPQHF
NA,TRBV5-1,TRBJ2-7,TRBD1,TGCGCCAGCAGTCTTACAGGGGTCGAGCAGTACTTC,CASSLTGVEQYF
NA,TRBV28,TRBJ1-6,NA,TGTGCCAGCAGTCACCGACAGACCTATAATTCACCCCTCCACTTT,CASSHRQTYNSPLHF
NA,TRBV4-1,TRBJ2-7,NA,TGCGCCAGCAGCCAAGAGAGTCGCAGTTACGAGCAGTACTTC,CASSQESRSYEQYF
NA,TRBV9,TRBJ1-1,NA,TGTGCCAGCAGCGTAGTAACAGGCCCCACTGAAGCTTTCTTT,CASSVVTGPTEAFF
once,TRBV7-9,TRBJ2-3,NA,TGTGCCAGCAGCTTTGGAAGCGGCGCAGATACGCAGTATTTT,CASSFGSGADTQYF
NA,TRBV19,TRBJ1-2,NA,TGTGCCAGTAGTATTCTGGCAGGCTCCAGTGGCTACACCTTC,CASSILAGSSGYTF
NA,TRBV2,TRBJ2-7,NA,TGTGCCAGCAGTGAATTCTACGAGCAGTACTTC,CASSEFYEQYF
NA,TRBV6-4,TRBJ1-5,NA,TGTGCCAGCAGTGACGGGTCAACCGGGACTAAAACAGAGGAAGGTCAGCCCCAGCATTTT,CASSDGSTGTKTEEGQPQHF
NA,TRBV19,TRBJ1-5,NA,TGTGCCAGCGGATTTCAGCCCCAGCATTTT,CASGFQPQHF